The clone carrying this T cell receptor (beta chain) was recorded only once. Antigen unknown. This sample was taken from a study of blood T cells in healthy people across ages. Using a J-beta primer mix together with a sample-barcoded 5' primer, a second PCR was run for roughly 6 to 12 cycles. MiXCR, run by TCRdb on the 5' RACE reads, gives a single entry per CDR3 protein. This repertoire shows approximately 800,000 distinct CDR3 sequences, around 62% found once; its top ten account for about a quarter. General study findings and limits: Unsorted PBMCs prevented conclusive naive versus antigen-experienced comparison. Across the age range, TCR beta diversity per million T cells fell in a roughly linear way.

Material: blood. The clonotype was recovered from a man aged 25 to 40 in good health.

CDR3 in DNA: TGCAGCGTTGAAGATGGGGCAGGGAGCTACGAGCAGTACTTC. It translates to CSVEDGAGSYEQYF. The rearrangement links TRBV29-1 to TRBJ2-7; the D gene could be TRBD1 or TRBD2 (5 bases each). The CDR3 is 14 residues long. CDR1 is SQVTM and CDR2 is ANQGSEA in the germline V gene. The V gene lost 0 bases and the J gene lost 3 bases, with 12 bases spanning the gap.